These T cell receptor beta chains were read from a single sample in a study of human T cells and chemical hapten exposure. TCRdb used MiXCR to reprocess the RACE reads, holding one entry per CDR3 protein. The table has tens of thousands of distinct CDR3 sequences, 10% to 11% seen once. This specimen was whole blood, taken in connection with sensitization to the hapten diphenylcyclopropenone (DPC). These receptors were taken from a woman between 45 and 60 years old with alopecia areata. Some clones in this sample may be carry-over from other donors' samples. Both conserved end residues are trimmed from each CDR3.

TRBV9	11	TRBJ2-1	ASSVQGIDEQF
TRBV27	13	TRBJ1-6	ASSSTGLNNSPLH
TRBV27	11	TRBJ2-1	ASSFRLYNEQF
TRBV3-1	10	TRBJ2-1	ASSLRTNEQF
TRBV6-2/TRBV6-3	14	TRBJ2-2	ASSYSGQVNTGELF
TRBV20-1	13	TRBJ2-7	SARNRPEREGQQY
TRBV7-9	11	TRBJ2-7	ASNPLVAYEQY
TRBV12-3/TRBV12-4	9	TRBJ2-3	ASRNLDTQY
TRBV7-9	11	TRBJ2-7	ASSSRTSYEQY
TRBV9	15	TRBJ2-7	ASSVEAGASGGYEQY
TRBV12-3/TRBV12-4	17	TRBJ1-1	ASSLAPGQGPLSGTEAF
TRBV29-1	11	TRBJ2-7	SVPGQDTYEQY
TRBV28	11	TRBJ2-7	ASRLDSSYEQY
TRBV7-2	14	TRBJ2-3	ASSTPGTGGRNTQY
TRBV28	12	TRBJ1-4	ASRQGGSYEKLF
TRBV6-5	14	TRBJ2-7	ASSYAGDGGAYEQY
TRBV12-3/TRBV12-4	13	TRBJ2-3	ASSLNSGGLDTQY
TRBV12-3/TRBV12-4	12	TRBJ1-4	ASRMTGGNEKLF
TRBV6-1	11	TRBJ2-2	ASRIGGTGELF
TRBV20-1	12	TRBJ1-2	SASQGALIYGYT
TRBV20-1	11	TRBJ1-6	SATGTGYSPLH
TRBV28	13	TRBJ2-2	ASSLPGQNTGELF
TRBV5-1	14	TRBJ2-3	ASSLVAGAPRDTQY
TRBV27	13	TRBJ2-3	ASRNRQGNTDTQY
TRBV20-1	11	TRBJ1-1	SAPREGSSEAF
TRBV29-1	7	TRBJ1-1	SVSPEAF
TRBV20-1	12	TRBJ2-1	SAMYQGGYNEQF
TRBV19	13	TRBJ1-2	ASSRGQGASYGYT
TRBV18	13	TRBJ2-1	ASSPGLERYNEQF
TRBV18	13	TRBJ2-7	ASSPTGTSGIEQY
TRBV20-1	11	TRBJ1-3	SASGGWGNTIY
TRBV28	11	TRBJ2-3	ASRKGSTDTQY
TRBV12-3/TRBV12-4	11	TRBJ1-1	ASSIQTGLGAF
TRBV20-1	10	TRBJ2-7	SAREATSGQY
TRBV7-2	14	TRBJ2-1	ASSKFRGGGPYEQF
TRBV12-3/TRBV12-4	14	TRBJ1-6	ASSFRDRAYNSPLH
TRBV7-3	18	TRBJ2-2	ASSSSPGTGIRTNTGELF
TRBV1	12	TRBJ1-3	TSRGKKPGNTIY
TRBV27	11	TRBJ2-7	ASSLVGDDEQY
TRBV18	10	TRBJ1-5	ASSQGDQPQH
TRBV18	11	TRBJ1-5	ASSWQNNQPQH
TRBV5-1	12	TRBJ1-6	ASSLPGVNSPLH
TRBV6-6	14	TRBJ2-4	ASSYGSGSTKNIQY
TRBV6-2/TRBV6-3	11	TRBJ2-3	ASSFAGTSWQY
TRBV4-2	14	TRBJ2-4	ASSQETGPAKNIQY
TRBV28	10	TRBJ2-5	ASTGNQETQY
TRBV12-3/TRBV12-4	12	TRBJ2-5	ASSSLAPKGTQY
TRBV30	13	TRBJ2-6	AWAGQSSGANVLT
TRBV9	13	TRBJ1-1	ASSTEWGTNTEAF
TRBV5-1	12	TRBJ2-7	ASSLGLGSYEQY
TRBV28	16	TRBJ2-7	ASSSPLAAGSRMIEQY
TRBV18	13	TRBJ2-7	ASSPPSAGAYEQY
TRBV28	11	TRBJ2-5	ASSLGHLSTQY
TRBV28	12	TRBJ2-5	AGAPRMKQETQY
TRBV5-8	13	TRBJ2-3	ASSPRDRPTDTQY
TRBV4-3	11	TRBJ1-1	ASSQEGRWVAF